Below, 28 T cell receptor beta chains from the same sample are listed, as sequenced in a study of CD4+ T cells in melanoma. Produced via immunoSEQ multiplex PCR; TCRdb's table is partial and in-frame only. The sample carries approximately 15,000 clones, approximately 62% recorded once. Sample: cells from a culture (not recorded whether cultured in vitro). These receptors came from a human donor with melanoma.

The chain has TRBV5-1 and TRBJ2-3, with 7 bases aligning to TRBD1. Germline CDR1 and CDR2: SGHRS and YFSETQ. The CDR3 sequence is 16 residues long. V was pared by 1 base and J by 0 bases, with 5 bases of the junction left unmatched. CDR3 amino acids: CASSLPGQLSTDTQYF. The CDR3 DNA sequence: TGCGCCAGCAGCTTGCCGGGACAGCTAAGCACAGATACGCAGTATTTT.

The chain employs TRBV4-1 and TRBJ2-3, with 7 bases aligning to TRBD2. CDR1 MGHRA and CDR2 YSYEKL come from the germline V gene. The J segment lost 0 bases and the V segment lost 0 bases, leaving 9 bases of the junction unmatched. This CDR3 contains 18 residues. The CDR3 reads CASSQDPALAESTDTQYF. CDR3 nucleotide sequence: TGCGCCAGCAGCCAAGATCCCGCCCTAGCGGAGAGCACAGATACGCAGTATTTT.

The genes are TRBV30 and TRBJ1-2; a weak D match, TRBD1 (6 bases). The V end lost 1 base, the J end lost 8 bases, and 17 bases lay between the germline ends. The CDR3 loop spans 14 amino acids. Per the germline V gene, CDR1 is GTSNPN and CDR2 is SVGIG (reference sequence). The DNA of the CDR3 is TGTGCCTGGAGTGGGGCCAGGGGCGCAGTCGGCTACACCTTC. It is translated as CAWSGARGAVGYTF.

The DNA for the CDR3 is TGTGCCAGCAGCGCCCGACTAGCGGCGTCGTACAATGAGCAGTTCTTC. Translated, it gives CASSARLAASYNEQFF. The chain carries TRBV5-4 and TRBJ2-1; the match to TRBD2 covers 9 bases. The ends lost 4 bases at V and 4 bases at J; junction bases unmatched: 9. The CDR3 is made up of 16 amino acids. Germline-derived CDR1 and CDR2 are SGHNT and YYREEE (reference sequence).

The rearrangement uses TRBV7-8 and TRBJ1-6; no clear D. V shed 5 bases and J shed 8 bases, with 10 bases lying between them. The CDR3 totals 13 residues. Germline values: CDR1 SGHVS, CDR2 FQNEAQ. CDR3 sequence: CASSVGRDSPLHF. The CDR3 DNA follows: TGTGCCAGCAGCGTGGGTAGGGATTCACCCCTCCACTTT.

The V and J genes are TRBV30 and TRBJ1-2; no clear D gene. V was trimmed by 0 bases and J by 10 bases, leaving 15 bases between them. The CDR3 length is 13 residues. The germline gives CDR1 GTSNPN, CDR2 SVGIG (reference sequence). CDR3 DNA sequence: TGTGCCTGGAGTGTAACCGCCAGTAGTGACTACACCTTC. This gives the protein CAWSVTASSDYTF.

The chain's CDR3 is CASSQGTGAKHF. CDR3 in DNA: TGTGCCAGCAGCCAAGGCACGGGAGCCAAGCATTTT. This chain joins TRBV14 and TRBJ1-5; D gene uncertain. The CDR3 has 12 residues. Trimming took off 1 base at V and 14 bases at J, with 12 bases between the two ends. Germline V gene data show CDR1 as SGHDN and CDR2 as FVKESK.

This CDR3 is CASSEAGGFYGYTF. In DNA form, the CDR3 reads TGTGCCAGCAGTGAGGCAGGGGGCTTTTATGGCTACACCTTC. J is TRBJ1-2 and V is TRBV2, with 8 bases fitting TRBD1. The CDR3 length is 14 residues. Trimming took 3 bases from V and 5 from J; bases not matched to a gene: 5. Germline V CDR1 and CDR2: SNHLY, FYNNEI.

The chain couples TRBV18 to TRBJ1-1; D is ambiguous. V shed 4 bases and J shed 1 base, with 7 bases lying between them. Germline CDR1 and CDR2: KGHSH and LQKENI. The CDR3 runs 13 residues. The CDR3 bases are TGTGCCAGCTCACAACTTTGGAACACTGAAGCTTTCTTT. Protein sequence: CASSQLWNTEAFF.

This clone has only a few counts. CDR3: CAYARDRGRKAFF. CDR3 DNA: TGTGCCTACGCCCGGGACAGGGGGAGGAAAGCTTTCTTT. The chain uses TRBV30 and TRBJ1-1; 11 nucleotides match TRBD1. Trimming removed 7 bases from V and 9 bases from J; junction bases left unmatched: 10. The germline V gene has CDR1 GTSNPN and CDR2 SVGIG (reference sequence). This CDR3 is built from 13 residues.

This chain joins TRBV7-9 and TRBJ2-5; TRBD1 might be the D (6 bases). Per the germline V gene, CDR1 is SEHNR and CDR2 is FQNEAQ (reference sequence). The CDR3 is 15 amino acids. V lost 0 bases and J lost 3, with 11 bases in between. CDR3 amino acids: CASSLARGPEETQYF. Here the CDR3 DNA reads TGTGCCAGCAGCTTAGCCAGGGGACCGGAAGAGACCCAGTACTTC.

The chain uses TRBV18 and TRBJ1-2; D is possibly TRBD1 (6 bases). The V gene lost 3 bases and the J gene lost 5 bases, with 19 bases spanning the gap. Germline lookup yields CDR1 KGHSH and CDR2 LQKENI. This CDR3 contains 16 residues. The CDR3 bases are TGTGCCAGCTCACCGGGTCCGCAGGGGCCGATGTATGGCTACACCTTC. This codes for CASSPGPQGPMYGYTF.

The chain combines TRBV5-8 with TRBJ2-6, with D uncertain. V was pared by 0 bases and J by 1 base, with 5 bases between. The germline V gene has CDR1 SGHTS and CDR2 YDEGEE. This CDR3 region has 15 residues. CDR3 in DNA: TGTGCCAGCAGCTTGGATCGGTCTGGGGCCAACGTCCTGACTTTC. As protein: CASSLDRSGANVLTF.

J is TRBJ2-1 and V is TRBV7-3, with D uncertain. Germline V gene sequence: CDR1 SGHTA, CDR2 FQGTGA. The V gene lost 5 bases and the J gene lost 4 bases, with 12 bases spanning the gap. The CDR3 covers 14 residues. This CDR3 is CASSPTGPYNEQFF. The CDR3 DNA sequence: TGTGCCAGCAGCCCAACCGGGCCGTACAATGAGCAGTTCTTC.

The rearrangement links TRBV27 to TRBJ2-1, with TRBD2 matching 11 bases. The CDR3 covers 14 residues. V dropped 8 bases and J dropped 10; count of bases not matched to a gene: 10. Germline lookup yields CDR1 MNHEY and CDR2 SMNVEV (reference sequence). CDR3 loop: CASSLAGVAWEQFF. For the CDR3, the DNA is TGTGCCAGCTCACTAGCGGGGGTGGCCTGGGAGCAGTTCTTC.

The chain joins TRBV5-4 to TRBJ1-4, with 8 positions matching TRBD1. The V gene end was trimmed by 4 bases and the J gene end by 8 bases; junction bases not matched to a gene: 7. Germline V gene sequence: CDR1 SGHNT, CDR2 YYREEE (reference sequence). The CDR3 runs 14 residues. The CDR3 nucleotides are TGTGCCAGCAGCAGGGACAGGTTCGGCGAAAAACTGTTTTTT. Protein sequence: CASSRDRFGEKLFF.

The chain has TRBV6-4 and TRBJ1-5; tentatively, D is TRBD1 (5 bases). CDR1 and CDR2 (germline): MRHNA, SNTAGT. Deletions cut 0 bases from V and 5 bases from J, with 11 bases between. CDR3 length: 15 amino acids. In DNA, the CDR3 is TGTGCCAGCAGTGACTCAGGGGAGCTGGATCAGCCCCAGCATTTT. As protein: CASSDSGELDQPQHF.

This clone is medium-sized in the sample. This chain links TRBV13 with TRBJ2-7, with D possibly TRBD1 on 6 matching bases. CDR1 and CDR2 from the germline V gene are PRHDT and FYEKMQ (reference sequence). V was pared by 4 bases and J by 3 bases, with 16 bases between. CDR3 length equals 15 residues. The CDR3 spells CASSYYTGQHYEQYF. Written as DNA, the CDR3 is TGTGCCAGCAGCTACTACACGGGACAACACTACGAGCAGTACTTC.

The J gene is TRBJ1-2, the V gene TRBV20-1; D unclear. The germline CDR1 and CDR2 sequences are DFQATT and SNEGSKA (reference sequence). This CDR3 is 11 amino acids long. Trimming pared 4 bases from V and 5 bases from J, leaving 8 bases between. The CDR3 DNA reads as TGCAGTGCTACGCAGGAGTATGGCTACACCTTC. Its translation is CSATQEYGYTF.

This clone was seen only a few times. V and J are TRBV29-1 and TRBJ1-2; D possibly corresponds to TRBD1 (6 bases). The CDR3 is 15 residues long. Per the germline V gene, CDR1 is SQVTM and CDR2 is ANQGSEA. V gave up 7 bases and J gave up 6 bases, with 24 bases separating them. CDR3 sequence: CSAGGGRSTENGYTF. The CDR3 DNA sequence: TGCAGCGCTGGGGGGGGGCGGTCGACTGAGAATGGCTACACCTTC.

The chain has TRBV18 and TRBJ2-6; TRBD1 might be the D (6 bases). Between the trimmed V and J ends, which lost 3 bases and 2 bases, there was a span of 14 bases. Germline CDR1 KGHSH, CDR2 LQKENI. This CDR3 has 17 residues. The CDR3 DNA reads TGTGCCAGCTCACCGAGAGCAGGGGCCCCTGGGGCCAACGTCCTGACTTTC. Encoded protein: CASSPRAGAPGANVLTF.

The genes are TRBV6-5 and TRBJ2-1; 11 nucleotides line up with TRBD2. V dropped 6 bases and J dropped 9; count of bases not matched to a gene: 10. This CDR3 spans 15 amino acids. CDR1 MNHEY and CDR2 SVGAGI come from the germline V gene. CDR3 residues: CASSKTSGGPGEQFF. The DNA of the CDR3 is TGTGCCAGCAGCAAAACTAGCGGGGGACCCGGTGAGCAGTTCTTC.

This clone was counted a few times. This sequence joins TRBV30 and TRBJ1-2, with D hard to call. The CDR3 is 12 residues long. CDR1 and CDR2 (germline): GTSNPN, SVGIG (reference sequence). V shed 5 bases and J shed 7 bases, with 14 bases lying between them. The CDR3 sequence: CAWELRVRGYTF. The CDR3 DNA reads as TGTGCCTGGGAGTTAAGGGTCCGTGGCTACACCTTC.

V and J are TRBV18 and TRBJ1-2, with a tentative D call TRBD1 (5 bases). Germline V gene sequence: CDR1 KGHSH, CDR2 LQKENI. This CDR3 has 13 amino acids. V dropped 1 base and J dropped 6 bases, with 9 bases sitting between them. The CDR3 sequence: CASSPRRGDGYTF. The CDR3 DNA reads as TGTGCCAGCTCACCACGGCGGGGGGATGGCTACACCTTC.

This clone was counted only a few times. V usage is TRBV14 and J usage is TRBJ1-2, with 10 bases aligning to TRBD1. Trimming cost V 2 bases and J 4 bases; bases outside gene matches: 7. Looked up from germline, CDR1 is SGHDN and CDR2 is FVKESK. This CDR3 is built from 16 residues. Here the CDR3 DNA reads TGTGCCAGCAGCCAACTTTCGGGACAGGGGATCTATGGCTACACCTTC. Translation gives CASSQLSGQGIYGYTF.

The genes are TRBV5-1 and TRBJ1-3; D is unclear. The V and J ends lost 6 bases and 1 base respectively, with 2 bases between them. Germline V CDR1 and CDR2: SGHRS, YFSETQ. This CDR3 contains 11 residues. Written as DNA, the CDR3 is TGCGCCAGCACATCTGGAAACACCATATATTTT. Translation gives CASTSGNTIYF.

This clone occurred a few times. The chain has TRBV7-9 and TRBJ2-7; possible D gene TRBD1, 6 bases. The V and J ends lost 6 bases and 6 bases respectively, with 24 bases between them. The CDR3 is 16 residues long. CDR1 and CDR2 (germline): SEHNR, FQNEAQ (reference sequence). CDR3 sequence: CASSRQGLGQIGEQYF. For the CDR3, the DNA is TGTGCCAGCAGTCGGCAGGGGCTCGGGCAGATAGGCGAGCAGTACTTC.

Here the CDR3 DNA reads TGTGCCAGCAGGGCGCCTGGGGATAACTATGGCTACACCTTC. Translated: CASRAPGDNYGYTF. This rearrangement joins TRBV6-6 to TRBJ1-2; D gene unclear. This CDR3 is 14 amino acids long. Germline loops: CDR1 MNHNY, CDR2 SVGAGI (reference sequence). Between the trimmed V and J ends, which lost 6 bases and 1 base, there was a span of 12 bases.